Listed here are 25 T cell receptor beta chains from one sample, sequenced in a study of T cell repertoires in cytomegalovirus infection. One entry per CDR3 protein, called by TCRdb with MiXCR from the reads. This sample has under 850,000 distinct CDR3 sequences; less than 40% occur once, and the top ten carry around 2.8%. Input material: PBMCs. The receptors originated from a human donor in good health (CMV status not recorded). Some clones in this sample may be carry-over from other donors' samples.

This clonotype came up a few times. The rearrangement joins TRBV28 to TRBJ2-3; tentatively, D is TRBD1 (6 bases). Germline V gene data show CDR1 as MDHEN and CDR2 as SYDVKM. The CDR3 is 15 residues long. With 4 bases removed from V and 6 bases from J, the gap between germline ends came to 17 bases. CDR3 DNA: TGTGCCAGCAGTTCCTCGGGACATCAGGGGGATACGCAGTATTTT. This encodes CASSSSGHQGDTQYF. The whole variable domain, filled in from reference TRBV28 and TRBJ2-3, reads DVKVTQSSRYLVKRTGEKVFLECVQDMDHENMFWYRQDPGLGLRLIYFSYDVKMKEKGDIPEGYSVSREKKERFSLILESASTNQTSMYLCASSSSGHQGDTQYFGPGTRLTVL.

This clonotype was recorded only once. The junction shows a germline mismatch at one end, possibly a read error. The chain carries TRBV11-2 and TRBJ2-7; D is undetermined. The CDR3 is 13 residues long. From germline, CDR1 is SGHAT and CDR2 FQNNGV. The CDR3 DNA reads as TGTGCCAGCAACTTGACGCCAACCCACGATCAGTACTTC. Its protein product is CASNLTPTHDQYF.

This clonotype was recorded many times. The chain links TRBV4-1 to TRBJ1-1; 7 positions agree with TRBD1. The CDR3 runs 15 residues. Germline CDR1 is MGHRA and CDR2 is YSYEKL. J lost 8 bases, V lost 3 bases, and 12 bases had no gene match. Written as DNA, the CDR3 is TGCGCCAGCAGCCAGCTGATTCATCAGGACAGGGAAGCTTTCTTT. Residues: CASSQLIHQDREAFF.

CDR3 loop: CASIGRGSGTDTQYF. The CDR3 nucleotides read TGTGCCAGCATAGGGAGAGGGAGTGGCACAGATACGCAGTATTTT. This chain connects TRBV7-2 to TRBJ2-3; tentatively, D is TRBD2 (5 bases). The germline gives CDR1 SGHTA, CDR2 FQGNSA. This CDR3 has 15 residues. Trimming stripped 7 bases from V and 1 base from J, with 15 bases between.

V is TRBV19 and J is TRBJ2-1, with D unresolved. The V gene's germline CDR1 is LNHDA and CDR2 SQIVND (reference sequence). V was clipped by 3 bases and J by 6 bases, with 9 bases between them. There are 13 residues in the CDR3. The DNA of the CDR3 is TGTGCCAGTAGTATGAGTTCCGCCAATGAGCAGTTCTTC. Its protein product is CASSMSSANEQFF.

This clonotype was seen only a few times. The chain is built from TRBV12-3 or TRBV12-4 and TRBJ1-2, with D possibly being TRBD1 (6 bases). The CDR3 has 14 amino acids. The V end was cut by 6 bases, the J end by 4 bases, with 15 bases between. The CDR3 loop reads CASSLHRDLYGYTF. The CDR3 DNA reads as TGTGCCAGCAGCCTCCACAGGGATCTCTATGGCTACACCTTC.

The chain links TRBV20-1 to TRBJ2-3, with 10 bases that match TRBD2. V was clipped by 5 bases and J by 5 bases; unmatched bases: 7. This CDR3 spans 14 amino acids. Germline V gene data show CDR1 as DFQATT and CDR2 as SNEGSKA (reference sequence). The CDR3 region has the DNA TGCAGTGCTCCTTTTAGCGGGGGGAGAGATACGCAGTATTTT. It translates to CSAPFSGGRDTQYF.

The genes are TRBV12-3 or TRBV12-4 and TRBJ2-3; D remains unclear. This CDR3 region has 14 residues. V was clipped by 5 bases and J by 5 bases, with 14 bases between them. The CDR3, as DNA: TGTGCCAGCAGTCGCGACGGAGTCGGAGATACGCAGTATTTT. Amino acid sequence: CASSRDGVGDTQYF.

This chain links TRBV11-2 with TRBJ1-6; D gene unclear. The germline gives CDR1 SGHAT, CDR2 FQNNGV. This CDR3 spans 14 amino acids. The V end lost 3 bases, the J end lost 9 bases, and 12 bases lay between the germline ends. In DNA form, the CDR3 reads TGTGCCAGCAGCTTGGGCAACTGGGCTTCACCCCTCCACTTT. This encodes CASSLGNWASPLHF.

There are a few counts of this clonotype. The rearrangement joins TRBV7-2 to TRBJ1-2; a possible D gene is TRBD1 (6 bases). This CDR3 region has 16 residues. Per germline, CDR1 SGHTA and CDR2 FQGNSA. With 4 bases removed from V and 0 bases from J, the gap between germline ends came to 15 bases. The CDR3 coding sequence is TGTGCCAGCAGCTCACATACAGGGTCAGCTAACTATGGCTACACCTTC. Amino acids: CASSSHTGSANYGYTF.

The chain joins TRBV5-1 to TRBJ2-5, with a weak D call TRBD1 (6 bases). This CDR3 region has 15 residues. V dropped 2 bases and J dropped 2 bases, with 13 bases sitting between them. Germline values: CDR1 SGHRS, CDR2 YFSETQ. In nucleotides, the CDR3 is TGCGCCAGCAGCTTATCAGGGGCATCTCAAGAGACCCAGTACTTC. It encodes CASSLSGASQETQYF.

This clonotype was detected only a few times. DNA of the CDR3: TGTGCCAGCAGTTACAATGGGGTTCAGTACTTC. Protein product: CASSYNGVQYF. The J gene is TRBJ2-7, the V gene TRBV6-5; no definite D call. Germline CDR1 and CDR2: MNHEY and SVGAGI. The CDR3 has 11 residues. Trimming shortened V by 2 bases and J by 10 bases, and 9 bases separated the two germline ends.

This clonotype turned up a few times. The V and J genes are TRBV10-3 and TRBJ2-6, with a weak D call TRBD1 (6 bases). CDR3 length: 15 residues. V shed 6 bases and J shed 2 bases, with 11 bases lying between them. CDR1 ENHRY and CDR2 SYGVKD come from the germline V gene. Here the CDR3 DNA reads TGTGCCATCAGGGAGCAGGGGACTGGGGCCAACGTCCTGACTTTC. This translates into CAIREQGTGANVLTF.

The CDR3 region is CASSQQPLGATDTQYF. Written as DNA, the CDR3 is TGCGCCAGCAGCCAACAGCCCTTAGGAGCCACAGATACGCAGTATTTT. This chain links TRBV4-1 with TRBJ2-3; D not resolved. There are 16 residues in the CDR3. CDR1 is MGHRA, CDR2 YSYEKL, per germline. Trimming left V 2 bases short and J 2 bases short, with 14 bases between.

This chain connects TRBV20-1 to TRBJ1-2, with a possible D match to TRBD1 (5 bases). V was clipped by 0 bases and J by 8 bases, with 13 bases between them. The CDR3 runs to 13 residues. Germline lookup yields CDR1 DFQATT and CDR2 SNEGSKA (reference sequence). CDR3 sequence (DNA): TGCAGTGCTAGAGACCCGACCGGGGGGGGCTACACCTTC. This encodes CSARDPTGGGYTF.

This clonotype occurred a few times. J is TRBJ1-1 and V is TRBV28, with 12 bases aligning to TRBD1. This CDR3 has 15 residues. Per the germline V gene, CDR1 is MDHEN and CDR2 is SYDVKM. Unmatched junction bases numbered 4, after V lost 2 bases and J lost 6 bases. CDR3 in amino acids: CASSLGGQGAAEAFF. Here the CDR3 DNA reads TGTGCCAGCAGTTTAGGGGGACAGGGGGCAGCTGAAGCTTTCTTT.

The chain uses TRBV2 and TRBJ2-7; D is unresolved. The CDR3 is 13 amino acids. Trimming left V 4 bases short and J 2 bases short, with 9 bases between. The V gene's germline CDR1 is SNHLY and CDR2 FYNNEI. CDR3 region: CASSVSRAYEQYF. In nucleotides, the CDR3 is TGTGCCAGCAGTGTCTCCAGAGCCTACGAGCAGTACTTC.

This clonotype was seen a few times. This chain connects TRBV12-3 or TRBV12-4 to TRBJ2-2; D is perhaps TRBD1 (6 bases). Trimming cost V 6 bases and J 0 bases, with 14 bases left between them. The CDR3 contains 16 residues. The CDR3: CASSPPRTANTGELFF. The CDR3 coding sequence is TGTGCCAGCAGCCCGCCACGGACAGCGAACACCGGGGAGCTGTTTTTT.

This chain connects TRBV7-8 to TRBJ2-7, with TRBD2 matching 11 bases. V dropped 4 bases and J dropped 0; count of bases not matched to a gene: 14. From germline, CDR1 is SGHVS and CDR2 FQNEAQ. CDR3 length: 19 amino acids. In nucleotides, the CDR3 is TGTGCCAGCAGCTATCAATCGGGACTAGCGGTTTCAAGCTCCTACGAGCAGTACTTC. This encodes CASSYQSGLAVSSSYEQYF.

This clonotype was seen more than once but under ten times. This rearrangement joins TRBV12-3 or TRBV12-4 to TRBJ1-1; TRBD1 matches at 12 bases. The CDR3 sequence is 14 residues long. Germline trimming cut 7 bases from V and 5 bases from J; bases unmatched to any gene: 5. This CDR3 is CASNRDRGHTEAFF. In nucleotides, the CDR3 is TGTGCCAGCAATAGGGACAGGGGGCATACTGAAGCTTTCTTT.

The rearrangement uses TRBV4-1 and TRBJ1-5; weak D call: TRBD1 (5 bases). V lost 2 bases, J lost 5 bases, and 25 bases lay in between. The CDR3 runs 19 residues. The germline V gene encodes CDR1 MGHRA and CDR2 YSYEKL. The CDR3: CASSQKWDSRSQFHQPQHF. Here the CDR3 DNA reads TGCGCCAGCAGCCAAAAATGGGACTCGAGAAGCCAATTTCATCAGCCCCAGCATTTT.

As regards this clonotype: Without the conserved terminal phenylalanine or tryptophan, this CDR3 likely stems from a read error. This chain connects TRBV28 to TRBJ2-5; 7 bases agree with TRBD2. There are 15 residues in the CDR3. Per germline, CDR1 MDHEN and CDR2 SYDVKM. V was pared by 10 bases and J by 2 bases, with 13 bases of the junction left unmatched. The CDR3 region is CATIQSGSGQETQYL. The DNA of the CDR3 is TGTGCCACCATCCAGAGTGGTAGCGGGCAAGAGACCCAGTACTTA.

The table lists this clonotype with a few counts. The V call is TRBV7-2, the J call TRBJ2-5; the D call may be TRBD1 or TRBD2 (6 bases each). V gave up 1 base and J gave up 1 base, with 13 bases separating them. Germline V gene data show CDR1 as SGHTA and CDR2 as FQGNSA. The CDR3 spans 16 residues. The chain's CDR3 is CASSLVRGRRQETQYF. The CDR3 region has the DNA TGTGCCAGCAGCTTAGTAAGGGGGAGGCGCCAAGAGACCCAGTACTTC.

Many counts were recorded for this clonotype. The chain recombines TRBV7-2 with TRBJ2-1, with TRBD1 matching 7 bases. This CDR3 has 14 residues. Germline trimming cut 4 bases from V and 10 bases from J; bases unmatched to any gene: 10. Germline CDR1 reads SGHTA; CDR2 reads FQGNSA. The CDR3 DNA is TGTGCCAGCAGCTCGTTAAGGGACAGCCTCGAGCAGTTCTTC. Its protein product is CASSSLRDSLEQFF.

In this sample, this clonotype turned up a few times. The chain couples TRBV2 to TRBJ1-4; a weak D match, TRBD1 (5 bases). This CDR3 comprises 14 residues. Trimming shortened V by 4 bases and J by 8 bases, and 14 bases separated the two germline ends. Germline V gene sequence: CDR1 SNHLY, CDR2 FYNNEI. This CDR3 reads CASSGGEDWEKLFF. The CDR3 DNA reads as TGTGCCAGCAGTGGAGGGGAGGACTGGGAAAAACTGTTTTTT.